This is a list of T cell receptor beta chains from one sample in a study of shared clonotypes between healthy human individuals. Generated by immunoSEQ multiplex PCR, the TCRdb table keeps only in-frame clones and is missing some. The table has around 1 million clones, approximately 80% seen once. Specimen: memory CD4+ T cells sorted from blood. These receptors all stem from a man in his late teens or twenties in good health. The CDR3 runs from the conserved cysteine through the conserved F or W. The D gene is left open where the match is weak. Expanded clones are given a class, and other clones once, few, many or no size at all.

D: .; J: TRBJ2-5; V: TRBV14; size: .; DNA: TGTGCCAGCAGCCAAGTCCGGGAGACCCAGTACTTC; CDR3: CASSQVRETQYF
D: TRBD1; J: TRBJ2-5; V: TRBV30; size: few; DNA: TGTGCCTGGAGTGTAGATGGGACAGGGGGAAAGACCCAGTACTTC; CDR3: CAWSVDGTGGKTQYF
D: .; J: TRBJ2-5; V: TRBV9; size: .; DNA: TGTGCCAGCAGCCTATCCGCTAGCCCCGAAGAGACCCAGTACTTC; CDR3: CASSLSASPEETQYF
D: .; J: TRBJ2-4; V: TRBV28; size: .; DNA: TGTGCCACATTCCAAAGGCTCTTTGAAAACATTCAGTACTTC; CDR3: CATFQRLFENIQYF
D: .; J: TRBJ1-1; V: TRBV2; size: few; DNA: TGTGCCAGCAGTGGTGGCCTGACCCGTGAAGCTTTCTTT; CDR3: CASSGGLTREAFF
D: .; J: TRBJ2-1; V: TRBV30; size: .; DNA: TGTGCCTGCAGTCTCCTGGGGGAGCAGTTCTTC; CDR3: CACSLLGEQFF
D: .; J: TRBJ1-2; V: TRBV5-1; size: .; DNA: TGCGCCAGCAGCTCGACAGGTACCAACTATGGCTACACCTTC; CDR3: CASSSTGTNYGYTF
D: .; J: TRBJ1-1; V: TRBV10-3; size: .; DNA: TGTGCCATCAGCCCAACAAGAAACACTGAAGCTTTCTTT; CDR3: CAISPTRNTEAFF
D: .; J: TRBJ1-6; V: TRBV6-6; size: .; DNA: TGTGCCAGCAGCCAGGGTATTGTTTCACCCCTCCACTTT; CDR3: CASSQGIVSPLHF
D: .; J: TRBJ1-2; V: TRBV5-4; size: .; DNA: TGTGCCAGCAGCTTAGACAGCCTATATGGCTACACCTTC; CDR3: CASSLDSLYGYTF
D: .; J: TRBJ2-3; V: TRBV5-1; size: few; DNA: TGCGCCAGCAGCTTCGGAGGGGGGAGCACAGATACGCAGTATTTT; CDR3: CASSFGGGSTDTQYF
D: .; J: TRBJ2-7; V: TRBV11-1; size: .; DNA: TGTGCCAGCAGCTTAGGCGGAGGTTACTACGAGCAGTACTTC; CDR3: CASSLGGGYYEQYF
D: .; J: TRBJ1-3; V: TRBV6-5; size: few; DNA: TGTGCCAGCAGTTACGGAGACCCGGGGAACACCATATATTTT; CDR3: CASSYGDPGNTIYF
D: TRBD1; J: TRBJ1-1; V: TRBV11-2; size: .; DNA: TGTGCCAGCAGCTGGGGGACAGGGCGGGCCACTGAAGCTTTCTTT; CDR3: CASSWGTGRATEAFF
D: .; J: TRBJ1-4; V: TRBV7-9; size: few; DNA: TGTGCCAGCAGCTTAGACCGCAGGGGAGGAGGGTCAAATGAAAAACTGTTTTTT; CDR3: CASSLDRRGGGSNEKLFF
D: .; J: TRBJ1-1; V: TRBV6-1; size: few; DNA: TGTGCCAGCAGTGAACAGGGTCTAATGAACACTGAAGCTTTCTTT; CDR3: CASSEQGLMNTEAFF
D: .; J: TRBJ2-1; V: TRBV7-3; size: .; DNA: TGTGCCAGCAGCTTAACCAGGGACAATGAGCAGTTCTTC; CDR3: CASSLTRDNEQFF
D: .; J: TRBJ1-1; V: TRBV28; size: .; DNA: TGTGCCAGCAGTTTATCAGGGCGGGTCACTGAAGCTTTCTTT; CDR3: CASSLSGRVTEAFF
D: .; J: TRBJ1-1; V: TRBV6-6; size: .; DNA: TGTGCCAGCATCCGAGTCGGGAACACTGAAGCTTTCTTT; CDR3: CASIRVGNTEAFF
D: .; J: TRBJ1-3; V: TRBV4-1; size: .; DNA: TGCGCCAGCAGCAATTCCGGGACGGGAAACACCATATATTTT; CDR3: CASSNSGTGNTIYF
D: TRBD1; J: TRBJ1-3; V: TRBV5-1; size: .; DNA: TGCGCCAGCAGCTTGGCGCAGGGGGCCAACTCTGGAAACACCATATATTTT; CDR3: CASSLAQGANSGNTIYF
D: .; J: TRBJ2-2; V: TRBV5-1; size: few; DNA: TGCGCCAGCAGCATCCAGGGGCGTAACGGGGAGCTGTTTTTT; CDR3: CASSIQGRNGELFF
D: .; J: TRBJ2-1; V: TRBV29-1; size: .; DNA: TGCAGCGTTGCAGGGACGCCCTACAATGAGCAGTTCTTC; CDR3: CSVAGTPYNEQFF
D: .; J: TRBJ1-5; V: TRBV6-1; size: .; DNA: TGTGCCAGCAGTTCCCTAGACAGCAATCAGCCCCAGCATTTT; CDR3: CASSSLDSNQPQHF
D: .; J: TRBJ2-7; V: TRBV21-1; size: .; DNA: TGTGCCAGCAGATTAGGACTAGCGGGACTGTGCGAGCAGTACTTC; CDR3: CASRLGLAGLCEQYF
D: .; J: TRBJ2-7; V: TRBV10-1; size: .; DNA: TGCGCCAGCAGTGAGTCGGGTTCATACGAGCAGTACTTC; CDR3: CASSESGSYEQYF
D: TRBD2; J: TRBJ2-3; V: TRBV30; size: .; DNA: TGTGCCTGCAGACTAGCGGGAGGGTGGGATACGCAGTATTTT; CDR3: CACRLAGGWDTQYF
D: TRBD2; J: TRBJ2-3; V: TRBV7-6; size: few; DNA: TGTGCCAGCAGTATTAGCGGGAGTGGCACAGATACGCAGTATTTT; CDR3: CASSISGSGTDTQYF
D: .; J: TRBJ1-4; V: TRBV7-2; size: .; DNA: TGTGCCAGCAGCTTAGGGTCAGAACTGTTTTTT; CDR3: CASSLGSELFF
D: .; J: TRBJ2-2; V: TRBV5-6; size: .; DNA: TGTGCCAGCAGCTCTCAGGGGTACGGGGAGCTGTTTTTT; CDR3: CASSSQGYGELFF
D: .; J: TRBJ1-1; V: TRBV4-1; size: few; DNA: TGCGCCAGCAGCCCCTTCGGGCAGGGGTCGGGAACTGAAGCTTTCTTT; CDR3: CASSPFGQGSGTEAFF
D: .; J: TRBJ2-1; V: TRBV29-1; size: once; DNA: TGCAGCGCCAGGAGGCTAGGGGCTCGGGAGCAGTTCTTC; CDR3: CSARRLGAREQFF
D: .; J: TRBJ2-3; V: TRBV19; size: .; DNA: TGTGCCAGTAATGGGGGGCGCACAGATACGCAGTATTTT; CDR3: CASNGGRTDTQYF
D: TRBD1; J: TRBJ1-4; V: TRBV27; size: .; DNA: TGTGCCAGCAGTTTCTCAGACAGGGCTGGCGAAAAACTGTTTTTT; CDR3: CASSFSDRAGEKLFF
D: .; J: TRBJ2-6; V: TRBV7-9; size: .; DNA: TGTGCCAGCAGCTTAGATCCAGGGGTAGGTGGGGCCAACGTCCTGACTTTC; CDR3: CASSLDPGVGGANVLTF
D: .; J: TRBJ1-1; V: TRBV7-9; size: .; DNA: TGTGCCAGCAGCTTAACGGGGGCTCGGACTGAAGCTTTCTTT; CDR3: CASSLTGARTEAFF
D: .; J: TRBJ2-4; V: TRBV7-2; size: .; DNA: TGTGCCAGCAGCCCCCCGACGGGGGCTAGGGTTACAAACATTCAGTACTTC; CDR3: CASSPPTGARVTNIQYF
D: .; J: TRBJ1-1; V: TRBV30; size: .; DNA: TGTGCCTGGAGACAGGGTCAGACTGAAGCTTTCTTT; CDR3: CAWRQGQTEAFF
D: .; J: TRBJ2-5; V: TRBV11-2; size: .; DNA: TGTGCCAGCAGCCCTCAGAGAGCTCCCCAAGAGACCCAGTACTTC; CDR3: CASSPQRAPQETQYF
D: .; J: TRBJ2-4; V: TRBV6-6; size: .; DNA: TGTGCCAGCCATCCCTCCTTCAAAAACATTCAGTACTTC; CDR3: CASHPSFKNIQYF
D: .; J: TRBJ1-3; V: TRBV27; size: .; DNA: TGTGCCAGCAGTTTATTTAAGGGAAACACCATATATTTT; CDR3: CASSLFKGNTIYF
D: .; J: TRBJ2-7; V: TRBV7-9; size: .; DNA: TGTGCCAGCAGCTCCGTTGGGGGCGGGAGAAGCTACGAGCAGTACTTC; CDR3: CASSSVGGGRSYEQYF
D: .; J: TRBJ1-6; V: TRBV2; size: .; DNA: TGTGCCAGCAGTGAAGGACCTAACGTACCCCTCCACTTT; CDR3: CASSEGPNVPLHF
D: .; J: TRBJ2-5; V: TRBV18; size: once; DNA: TGTGCCAGCTCACCACTGGGGAAACAATATGAAGAGACCCAGTACTTC; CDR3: CASSPLGKQYEETQYF
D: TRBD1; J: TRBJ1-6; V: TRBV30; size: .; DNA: TGTGCCTGGACCTCGGACAGGGTAGGGTCACCCCTCCACTTT; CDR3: CAWTSDRVGSPLHF
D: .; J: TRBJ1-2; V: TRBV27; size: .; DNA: TGTGCCAGCAGTTTATCTGGGGGTAATGGCTACACCTTC; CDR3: CASSLSGGNGYTF
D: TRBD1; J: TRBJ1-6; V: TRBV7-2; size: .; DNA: TGTGCCATCCGACGACAGGGAAATTCACCCCTCCACTTT; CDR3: CAIRRQGNSPLHF
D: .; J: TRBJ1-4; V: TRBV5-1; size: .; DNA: TGCGCCAGCAGCTTGACGGGAAGCTGGAATGAAAAACTGTTTTTT; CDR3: CASSLTGSWNEKLFF
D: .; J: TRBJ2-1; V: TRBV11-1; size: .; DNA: TGTGCCAGCAGCTTAGGGCAGCTAAATGAGCAGTTCTTC; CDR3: CASSLGQLNEQFF
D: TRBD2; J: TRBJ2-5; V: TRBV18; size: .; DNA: TGTGCCAGCTCACCGGCGGGGGAGAAACAAGAGACCCAGTACTTC; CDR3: CASSPAGEKQETQYF
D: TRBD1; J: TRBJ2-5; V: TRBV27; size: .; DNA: TGTGCCACGCGTAGGGGGACAGGCCAAGAGACCCAGTACTTC; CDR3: CATRRGTGQETQYF
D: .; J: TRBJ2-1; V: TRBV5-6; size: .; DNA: TGTGCCAGCAGCTTCGACAGGGTCGGGGGGAATGAGCAGTTCTTC; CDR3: CASSFDRVGGNEQFF
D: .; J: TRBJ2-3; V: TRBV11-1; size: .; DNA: TGTGCCAGCAGCCGTGATACAACAGATACGCAGTATTTT; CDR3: CASSRDTTDTQYF
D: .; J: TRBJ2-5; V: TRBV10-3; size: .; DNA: TGTGCCATCAGTGACCCCCCGGAAACGCAAGAGACCCAGTACTTC; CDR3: CAISDPPETQETQYF
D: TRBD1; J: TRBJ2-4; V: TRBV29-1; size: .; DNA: TGCAGCGTTGGAGGACAGGGCGAAACCAAAAACATTCAGTACTTC; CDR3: CSVGGQGETKNIQYF